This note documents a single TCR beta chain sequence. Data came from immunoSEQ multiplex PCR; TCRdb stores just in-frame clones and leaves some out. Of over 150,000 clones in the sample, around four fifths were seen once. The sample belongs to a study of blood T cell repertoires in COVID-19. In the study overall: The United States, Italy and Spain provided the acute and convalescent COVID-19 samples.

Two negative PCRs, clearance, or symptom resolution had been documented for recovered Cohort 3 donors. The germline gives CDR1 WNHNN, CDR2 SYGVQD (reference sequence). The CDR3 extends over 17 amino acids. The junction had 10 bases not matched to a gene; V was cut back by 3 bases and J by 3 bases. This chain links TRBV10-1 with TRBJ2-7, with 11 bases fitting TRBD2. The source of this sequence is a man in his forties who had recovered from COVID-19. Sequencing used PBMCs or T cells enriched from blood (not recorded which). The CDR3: CASSDKGLAEADYEQYV. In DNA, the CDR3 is TGCGCCAGCAGTGACAAGGGACTAGCGGAGGCGGACTACGAGCAGTACGTC.